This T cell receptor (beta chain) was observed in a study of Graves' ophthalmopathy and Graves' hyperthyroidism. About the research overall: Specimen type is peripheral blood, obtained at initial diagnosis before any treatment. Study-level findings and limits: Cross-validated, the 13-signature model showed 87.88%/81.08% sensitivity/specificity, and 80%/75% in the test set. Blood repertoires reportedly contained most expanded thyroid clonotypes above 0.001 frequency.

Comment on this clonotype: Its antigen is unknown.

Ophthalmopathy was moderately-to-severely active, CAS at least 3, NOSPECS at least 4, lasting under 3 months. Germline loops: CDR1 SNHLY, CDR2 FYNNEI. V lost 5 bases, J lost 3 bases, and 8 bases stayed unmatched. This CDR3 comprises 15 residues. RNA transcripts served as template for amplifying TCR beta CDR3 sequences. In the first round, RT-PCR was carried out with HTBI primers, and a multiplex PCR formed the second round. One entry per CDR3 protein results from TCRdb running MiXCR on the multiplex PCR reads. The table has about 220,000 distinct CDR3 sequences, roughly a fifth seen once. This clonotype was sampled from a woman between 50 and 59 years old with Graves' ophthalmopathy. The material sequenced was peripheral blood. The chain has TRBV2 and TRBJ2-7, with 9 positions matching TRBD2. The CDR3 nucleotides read TGTGCCAGCAGTTTGCGGGAGGGCCTCCTCTACGAGCAGTACTTC. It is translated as CASSLREGLLYEQYF.